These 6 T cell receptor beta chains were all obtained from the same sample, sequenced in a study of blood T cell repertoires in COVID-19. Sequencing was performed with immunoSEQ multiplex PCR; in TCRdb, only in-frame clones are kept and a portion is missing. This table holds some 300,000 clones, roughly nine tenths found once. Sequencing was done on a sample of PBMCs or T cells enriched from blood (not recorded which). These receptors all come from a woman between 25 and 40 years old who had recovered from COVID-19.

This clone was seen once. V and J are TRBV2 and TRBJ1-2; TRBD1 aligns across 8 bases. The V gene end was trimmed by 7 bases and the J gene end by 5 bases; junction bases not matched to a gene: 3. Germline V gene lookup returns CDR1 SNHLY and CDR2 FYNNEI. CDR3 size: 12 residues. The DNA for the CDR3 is TGTGCCAGCATTACAGGGGGATATGGCTACACCTTC. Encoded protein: CASITGGYGYTF.

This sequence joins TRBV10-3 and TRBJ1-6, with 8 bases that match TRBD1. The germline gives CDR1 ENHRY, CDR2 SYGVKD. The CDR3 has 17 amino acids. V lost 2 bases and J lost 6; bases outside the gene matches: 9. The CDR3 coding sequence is TGTGCCATCAGTGAGGGGACAGGACAGGGATTTAATTCACCCCTCCACTTT. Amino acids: CAISEGTGQGFNSPLHF.

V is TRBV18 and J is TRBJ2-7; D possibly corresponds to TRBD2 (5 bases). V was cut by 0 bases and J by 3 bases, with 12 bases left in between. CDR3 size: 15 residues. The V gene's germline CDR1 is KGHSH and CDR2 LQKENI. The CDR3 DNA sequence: TGTGCCAGCTCACCACCTAACTCGGGGTTCTACGAGCAGTACTTC. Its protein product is CASSPPNSGFYEQYF.

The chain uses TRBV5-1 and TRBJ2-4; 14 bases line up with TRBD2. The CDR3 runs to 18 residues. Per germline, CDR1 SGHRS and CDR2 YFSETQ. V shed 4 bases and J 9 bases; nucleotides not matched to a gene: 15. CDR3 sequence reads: CASSARTSGRNPGVIQYF. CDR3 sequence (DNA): TGCGCCAGCAGCGCCCGGACTAGCGGGAGGAACCCGGGGGTCATTCAGTACTTC. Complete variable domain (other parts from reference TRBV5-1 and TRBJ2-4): KAGVTQTPRYLIKTRGQQVTLSCSPISGHRSVSWYQQTPGQGLQFLFEYFSETQRNKGNFPGRFSGRQFSNSRSEMNVSTLELGDSALYLCASSARTSGRNPGVIQYFGAGTRLSVL.

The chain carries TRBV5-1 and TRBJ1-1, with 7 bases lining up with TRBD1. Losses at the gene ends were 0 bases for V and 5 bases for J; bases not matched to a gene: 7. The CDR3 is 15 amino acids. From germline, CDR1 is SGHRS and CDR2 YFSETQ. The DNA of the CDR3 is TGCGCCAGCAGCTTGGGGCAGGGGGTTACTACTGAAGCTTTCTTT. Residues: CASSLGQGVTTEAFF.

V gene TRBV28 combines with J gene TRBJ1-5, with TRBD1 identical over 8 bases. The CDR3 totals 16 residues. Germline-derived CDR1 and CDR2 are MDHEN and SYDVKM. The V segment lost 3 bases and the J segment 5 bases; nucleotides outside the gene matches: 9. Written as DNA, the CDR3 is TGTGCCAGCAGTTTTAGGGGCAGGGGGCCGGATCAGCCCCAGCATTTT. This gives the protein CASSFRGRGPDQPQHF.